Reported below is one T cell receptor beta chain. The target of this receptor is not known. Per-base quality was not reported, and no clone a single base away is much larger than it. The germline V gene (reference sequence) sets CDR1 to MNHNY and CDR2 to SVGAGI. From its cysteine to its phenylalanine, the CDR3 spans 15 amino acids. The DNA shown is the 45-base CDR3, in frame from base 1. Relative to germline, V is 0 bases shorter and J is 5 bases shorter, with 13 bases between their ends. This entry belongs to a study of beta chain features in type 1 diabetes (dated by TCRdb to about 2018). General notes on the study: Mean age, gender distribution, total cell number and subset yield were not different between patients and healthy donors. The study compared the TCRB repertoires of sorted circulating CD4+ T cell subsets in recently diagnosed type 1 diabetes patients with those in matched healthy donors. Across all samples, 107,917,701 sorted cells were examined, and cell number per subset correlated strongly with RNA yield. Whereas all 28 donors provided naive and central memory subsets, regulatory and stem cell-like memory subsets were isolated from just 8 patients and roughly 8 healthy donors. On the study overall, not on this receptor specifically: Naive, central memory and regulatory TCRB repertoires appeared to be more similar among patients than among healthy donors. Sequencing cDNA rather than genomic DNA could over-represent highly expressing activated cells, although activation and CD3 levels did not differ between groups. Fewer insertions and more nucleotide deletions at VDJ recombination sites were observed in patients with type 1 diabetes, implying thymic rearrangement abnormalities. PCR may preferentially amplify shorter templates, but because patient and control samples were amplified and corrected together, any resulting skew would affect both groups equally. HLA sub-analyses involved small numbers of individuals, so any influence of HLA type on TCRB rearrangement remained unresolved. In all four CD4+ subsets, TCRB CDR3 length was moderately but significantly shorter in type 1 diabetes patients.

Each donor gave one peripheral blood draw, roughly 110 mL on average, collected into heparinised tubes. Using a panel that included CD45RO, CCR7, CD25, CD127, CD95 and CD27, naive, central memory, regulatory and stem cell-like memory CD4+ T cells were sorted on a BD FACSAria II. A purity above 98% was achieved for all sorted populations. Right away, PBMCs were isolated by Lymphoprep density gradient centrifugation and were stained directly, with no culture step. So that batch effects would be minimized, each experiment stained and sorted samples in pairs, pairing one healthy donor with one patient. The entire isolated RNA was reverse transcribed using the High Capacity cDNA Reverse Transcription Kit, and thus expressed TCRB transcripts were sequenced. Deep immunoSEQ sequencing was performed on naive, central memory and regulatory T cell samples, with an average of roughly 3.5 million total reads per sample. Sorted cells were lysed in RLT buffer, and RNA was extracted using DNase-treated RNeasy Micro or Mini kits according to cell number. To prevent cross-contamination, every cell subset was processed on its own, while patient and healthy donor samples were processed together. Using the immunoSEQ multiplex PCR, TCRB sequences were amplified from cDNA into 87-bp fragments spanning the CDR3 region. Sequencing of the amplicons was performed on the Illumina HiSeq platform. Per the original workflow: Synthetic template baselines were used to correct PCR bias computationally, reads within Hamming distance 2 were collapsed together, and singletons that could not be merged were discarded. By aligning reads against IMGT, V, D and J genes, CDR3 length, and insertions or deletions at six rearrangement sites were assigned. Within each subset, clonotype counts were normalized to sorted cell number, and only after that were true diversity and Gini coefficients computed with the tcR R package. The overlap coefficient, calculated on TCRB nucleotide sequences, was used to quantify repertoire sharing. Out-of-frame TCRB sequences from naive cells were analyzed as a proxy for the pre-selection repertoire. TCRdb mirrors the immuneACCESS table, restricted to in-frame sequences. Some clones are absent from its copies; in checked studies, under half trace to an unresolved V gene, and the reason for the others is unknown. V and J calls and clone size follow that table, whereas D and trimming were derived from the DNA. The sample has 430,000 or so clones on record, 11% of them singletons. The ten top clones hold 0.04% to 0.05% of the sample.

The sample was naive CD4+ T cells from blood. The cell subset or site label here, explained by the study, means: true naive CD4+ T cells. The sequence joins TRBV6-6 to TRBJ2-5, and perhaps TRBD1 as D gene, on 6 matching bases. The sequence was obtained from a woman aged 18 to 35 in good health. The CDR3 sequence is CASSYSGQGGETQYF. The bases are TGTGCCAGCAGTTACTCGGGACAAGGGGGTGAGACCCAGTACTTC.